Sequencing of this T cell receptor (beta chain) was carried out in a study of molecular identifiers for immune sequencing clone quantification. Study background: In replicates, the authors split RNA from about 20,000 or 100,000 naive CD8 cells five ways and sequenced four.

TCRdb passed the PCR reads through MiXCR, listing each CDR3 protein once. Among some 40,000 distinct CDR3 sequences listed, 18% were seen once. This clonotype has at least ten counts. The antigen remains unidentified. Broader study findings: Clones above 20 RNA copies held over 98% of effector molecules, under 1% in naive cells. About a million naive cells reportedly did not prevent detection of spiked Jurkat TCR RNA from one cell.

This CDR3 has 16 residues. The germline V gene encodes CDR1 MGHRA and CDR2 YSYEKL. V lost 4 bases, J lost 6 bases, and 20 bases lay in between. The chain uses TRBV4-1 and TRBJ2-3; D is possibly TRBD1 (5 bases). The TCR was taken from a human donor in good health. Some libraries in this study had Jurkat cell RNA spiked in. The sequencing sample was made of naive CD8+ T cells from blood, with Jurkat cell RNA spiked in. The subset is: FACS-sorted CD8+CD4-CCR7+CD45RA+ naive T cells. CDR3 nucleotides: TGCGCCAGCAGCCGAAGGGGATCCGTCACATTGGATACGCAGTATTTT. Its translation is CASSRRGSVTLDTQYF.